These 23 T cell receptor beta chains share one sample of origin, sequenced in a study of cytomegalovirus exposure and HLA in healthy donors. Generated by immunoSEQ multiplex PCR, the TCRdb table keeps only in-frame clones and is missing some. Of around 150,000 clones listed, 80% to 90% are singletons. Sequenced: PBMCs. Every receptor here comes from a woman aged 18-29 years in good health and CMV-seronegative.

The chain couples TRBV27 to TRBJ2-2; 14 nucleotides match TRBD2. This CDR3 spans 19 amino acids. Germline V gene data show CDR1 as MNHEY and CDR2 as SMNVEV (reference sequence). V was clipped by 0 bases and J by 7 bases; unmatched bases: 10. This CDR3 reads CASSLSILGTSGSRGELFF. For the CDR3, the DNA is TGTGCCAGCAGTTTATCGATCCTGGGGACTAGCGGGAGTCGCGGGGAGCTGTTTTTT.

A few counts support this clone. The CDR3 bases are TGTGCCAGCAGCTTTGGAGGGGCCACCGGGGAGCTGTTTTTT. Its protein is CASSFGGATGELFF. The chain has TRBV5-4 and TRBJ2-2; possibly TRBD2 for D (6 bases). Trimming left V 2 bases short and J 4 bases short, with 9 bases between. CDR1 and CDR2 from the germline V gene are SGHNT and YYREEE (reference sequence). The CDR3 runs to 14 residues.

This clone was seen only a few times. This chain links TRBV27 with TRBJ1-1; no definite D call. The ends were cut back, 5 bases at V and 7 bases at J, with 8 bases in the middle. CDR1 is MNHEY and CDR2 is SMNVEV in the germline V gene (reference sequence). The CDR3 length is 11 residues. The CDR3 protein is CASSGPYEAFF. The CDR3 DNA follows: TGTGCCAGCAGTGGCCCATATGAAGCTTTCTTT.

This chain uses TRBV7-6 with TRBJ1-2, with 7 positions matching TRBD1. V lost 5 bases, J lost 4 bases, and 13 bases stayed unmatched. CDR1 and CDR2 (germline): SGHVS, FNYEAQ. The length of the CDR3 is 16 residues. Here the CDR3 reads CASSPSTKTGTYGYTF. The CDR3 DNA reads TGTGCCAGCAGCCCGAGCACGAAGACAGGGACCTATGGCTACACCTTC.

The V call is TRBV18, the J call TRBJ1-3; D is unclear. CDR3 length: 14 residues. Germline values: CDR1 KGHSH, CDR2 LQKENI. Trimming removed 3 bases at V and 4 bases at J, with 10 bases between. The CDR3 sequence: CASSPRRKGNTIYF. For the CDR3, the DNA is TGTGCCAGCTCACCCCGTAGAAAAGGAAACACCATATATTTT.

The chain links TRBV7-2 to TRBJ2-5; 7 bases are a match to TRBD2. Trimming took 0 bases from V and 2 from J; bases not matched to a gene: 0. The length of the CDR3 is 14 residues. Germline CDR1 is SGHTA and CDR2 is FQGNSA. CDR3 loop: CASSLAGLQETQYF. The CDR3 region has the DNA TGTGCCAGCAGCTTAGCGGGACTACAAGAGACCCAGTACTTC.

This chain uses TRBV7-9 with TRBJ1-2; 8 bases fit TRBD1. V lost 1 base to trimming and J lost 2 bases; unmatched junction nucleotides: 15. The V gene's germline CDR1 is SEHNR and CDR2 FQNEAQ (reference sequence). The CDR3 is made up of 19 amino acids. CDR3 sequence (DNA): TGTGCCAGCAGCTTAGTTCATCCCCCCAACAGGGGGTTGAACTATGGCTACACCTTC. The encoded protein is CASSLVHPPNRGLNYGYTF.

The chain recombines TRBV5-1 with TRBJ2-7; unclear D gene. Trimming removed 0 bases at V and 2 bases at J, with 6 bases between. Germline V lookup: CDR1 SGHRS, CDR2 YFSETQ. There are 13 residues in the CDR3. This CDR3 is CASSLASTYEQYF. CDR3 nucleotide sequence: TGCGCCAGCAGCTTGGCGAGCACCTACGAGCAGTACTTC. Variable domain in full (rest from reference TRBV5-1 and TRBJ2-7): KAGVTQTPRYLIKTRGQQVTLSCSPISGHRSVSWYQQTPGQGLQFLFEYFSETQRNKGNFPGRFSGRQFSNSRSEMNVSTLELGDSALYLCASSLASTYEQYFGPGTRLTVT.

This clone was counted a single time. The chain uses TRBV7-2 and TRBJ2-5, with 9 bases identical to TRBD2. Losses at the gene ends were 1 base for V and 4 bases for J; bases not matched to a gene: 13. The germline V gene encodes CDR1 SGHTA and CDR2 FQGNSA. The CDR3 loop spans 18 amino acids. The CDR3 is CASSLGWMREGRGETQYF. CDR3 nucleotide sequence: TGTGCCAGCAGCTTAGGGTGGATGCGGGAGGGCCGGGGAGAGACCCAGTACTTC.

V gene TRBV7-2 combines with J gene TRBJ2-3; D not certain. The CDR3 spans 16 residues. CDR1 is SGHTA, CDR2 FQGNSA, per germline. V lost 4 bases and J 0 bases, leaving 14 bases between the germline ends. The CDR3 protein is CASSSPYEPSTDTQYF. CDR3 bases: TGTGCCAGCAGCTCCCCTTATGAGCCTAGCACAGATACGCAGTATTTT. Filled out from reference TRBV7-2 and TRBJ2-3, the complete variable domain reads GAGVSQSPSNKVTEKGKDVELRCDPISGHTALYWYRQSLGQGLEFLIYFQGNSAPDKSGLPSDRFSAERTGGSVSTLTIQRTQQEDSAVYLCASSSPYEPSTDTQYFGPGTRLTVL.

This clone occurred a few times. This rearrangement joins TRBV5-1 to TRBJ1-2; a possible D gene is TRBD1 (6 bases). Germline assignment: CDR1 SGHRS and CDR2 YFSETQ. V lost 2 bases and J lost 8, with 22 bases in between. The CDR3 runs to 16 residues. Written as DNA, the CDR3 is TGCGCCAGCAGCTTTGGACAGCTAACCCCCTATCAAGGCTACACCTTC. Protein product: CASSFGQLTPYQGYTF.

The rearrangement links TRBV2 to TRBJ2-3; 10 nucleotides agree with TRBD2. The J segment lost 4 bases and the V segment lost 5 bases, leaving 3 bases of the junction unmatched. CDR1 is SNHLY and CDR2 is FYNNEI in the germline V gene. There are 14 residues in the CDR3. The CDR3, as DNA: TGTGCCAGCAGTAGCGGGGGGGCCTCAGATACGCAGTATTTT. Encoded protein: CASSSGGASDTQYF.

V and J are TRBV5-4 and TRBJ2-5; possibly TRBD2 for D (5 bases). Trimming removed 4 bases from V and 1 base from J, with 8 bases in between. The length of the CDR3 is 13 residues. Germline CDR1 reads SGHNT; CDR2 reads YYREEE (reference sequence). This chain's CDR3 is CASSEGIQETQYF. Here the CDR3 DNA reads TGTGCCAGCAGCGAGGGTATCCAAGAGACCCAGTACTTC.

This chain connects TRBV2 to TRBJ1-2, with no clear D. CDR1 is SNHLY and CDR2 is FYNNEI in the germline V gene. The CDR3 runs 12 residues. Trimming stripped 6 bases from V and 4 bases from J, with 9 bases between. The CDR3 is CASRKLLYGYTF. CDR3 nucleotide sequence: TGTGCCAGCAGAAAATTACTCTATGGCTACACCTTC.

With respect to this clone: This same CDR3 is encoded by further DNA sequences in the sample. This rearrangement joins TRBV5-1 to TRBJ2-5; D unresolved. Germline values: CDR1 SGHRS, CDR2 YFSETQ. V was pared by 2 bases and J by 0 bases, with 5 bases between. The CDR3 is made up of 13 amino acids. The CDR3 protein is CASSLQDQETQYF. In DNA, the CDR3 is TGCGCCAGCAGCTTACAAGACCAAGAGACCCAGTACTTC.

The chain joins TRBV19 to TRBJ2-2; 9 bases are a match to TRBD2. This CDR3 contains 14 residues. In germline, CDR1 is LNHDA, CDR2 SQIVND (reference sequence). V gave up 6 bases and J gave up 4 bases; unmatched junction bases: 3. The CDR3 spells CASRAGGGTGELFF. As DNA, the CDR3 is TGTGCCAGTAGGGCGGGAGGGGGCACCGGGGAGCTGTTTTTT.

J is TRBJ2-7 and V is TRBV5-1, with a weak D call TRBD2 (6 bases). V lost 4 bases and J 1 base, leaving 15 bases between the germline ends. The CDR3 runs to 15 residues. From germline, CDR1 is SGHRS and CDR2 YFSETQ. The CDR3 DNA is TGCGCCAGCAGCAACTGGGGGGACCCGTCCTACGAGCAGTACTTC. The encoded protein is CASSNWGDPSYEQYF.

This clone showed up just once. The chain employs TRBV5-1 and TRBJ2-5; possible D gene TRBD1, 6 bases. Germline CDR1 reads SGHRS; CDR2 reads YFSETQ. Trimming took off 0 bases at V and 4 bases at J, with 10 bases between the two ends. The CDR3 extends over 14 amino acids. CDR3 coding DNA: TGCGCCAGCAGCTTGGGGGGGACAAGAGAGACCCAGTACTTC. Protein sequence: CASSLGGTRETQYF.

The chain employs TRBV7-9 and TRBJ1-3, with D possibly TRBD1 on 5 matching bases. Germline loops: CDR1 SEHNR, CDR2 FQNEAQ (reference sequence). V was cut by 8 bases and J by 4 bases, with 18 bases left in between. There are 15 residues in the CDR3. CDR3 protein: CASALGAIDGNTIYF. The CDR3 coding sequence is TGTGCCAGCGCCTTAGGGGCTATCGACGGAAACACCATATATTTT.

The V call is TRBV29-1, the J call TRBJ2-3, with TRBD2 matching 9 bases. Germline CDR1 is SQVTM and CDR2 is ANQGSEA. V dropped 7 bases and J dropped 3; count of bases not matched to a gene: 2. The CDR3 runs to 12 residues. CDR3 region: CSAGLATDTQYF. Here the CDR3 DNA reads TGCAGCGCAGGACTAGCGACAGATACGCAGTATTTT.

The CDR3 DNA reads as TGTGCCAGCAGTGAATTCGGTGTGGAGCAGCCCTACGAGCAGTACTTC. It translates to CASSEFGVEQPYEQYF. The chain combines TRBV25-1 with TRBJ2-7; D unclear. Germline V gene data show CDR1 as MGHDK and CDR2 as SYGVNS. CDR3 length: 16 residues. V dropped 1 base and J dropped 2 bases, with 15 bases sitting between them.

The chain is built from TRBV7-9 and TRBJ2-7; weak D call: TRBD1 (5 bases). This CDR3 contains 15 residues. Germline V gene lookup returns CDR1 SEHNR and CDR2 FQNEAQ (reference sequence). Trimming took 0 bases from V and 3 from J, leaving 12 bases between them. Here the CDR3 DNA reads TGTGCCAGCAGCTTAGCTGGGCAGGGCCTCTACGAGCAGTACTTC. Translation: CASSLAGQGLYEQYF.

This clone was detected once. V is TRBV12-5 and J is TRBJ2-2; no reliable D call. V gave up 5 bases and J gave up 4 bases, with 8 bases separating them. The CDR3 consists of 13 residues. Germline-derived CDR1 and CDR2 are LGHNT and FRNRAP. CDR3 nucleotides: TGTGCTAGTGGTCCCCCGGGCACCGGGGAGCTGTTTTTT. This encodes CASGPPGTGELFF.